These T cell receptor beta chains were read from a single sample in a study of CD8 T cells in ankylosing spondylitis. In TCRdb, the 5' RACE reads were re-called with MiXCR into one record per CDR3 protein. The sample has roughly 250,000 distinct CDR3 sequences; over 8.5% are singletons. Sequenced: blood, either unsorted or a sorted T cell fraction (not recorded which). The receptors stem from a male donor with ankylosing spondylitis or in good health (not recorded which). The CDR3 runs from the conserved cysteine through the conserved F or W.

j_call: TRBJ1-5
v_call: TRBV20-1
cdr3_length: 10
cdr3_aa: CSGTGQPQHF

j_call: TRBJ2-7
v_call: TRBV6-2/TRBV6-3
cdr3_length: 18
cdr3_aa: CASSYSRLAGDWSYEQYF

j_call: TRBJ2-4
v_call: TRBV24-1
cdr3_length: 13
cdr3_aa: CATIGTAKNIQYF

j_call: TRBJ2-3
v_call: TRBV7-9
cdr3_length: 15
cdr3_aa: CASSLAERGSDTQYF

j_call: TRBJ2-7
v_call: TRBV20-1
cdr3_length: 13
cdr3_aa: CSARYRSSFEQYF

j_call: TRBJ2-5
v_call: TRBV6-5
cdr3_length: 16
cdr3_aa: CASSWGRRWGQETQYF

j_call: TRBJ2-1
v_call: TRBV18
cdr3_length: 16
cdr3_aa: CASSPSPSGSSNEQFF

j_call: TRBJ2-6
v_call: TRBV27
cdr3_length: 14
cdr3_aa: CASSATLGANVLTF

j_call: TRBJ2-5
v_call: TRBV6-2/TRBV6-3
cdr3_length: 17
cdr3_aa: CASSYPFSGGGRETQYF

j_call: TRBJ2-2
v_call: TRBV5-1
cdr3_length: 14
cdr3_aa: CASRVLGNTGELFF